The source of this T cell receptor (beta chain) is a study (dated by TCRdb to between 2015 and 2016). Trimming at the junction amounts to 8 bases on V and 3 bases on J, and the germline ends lie 13 bases apart. The CDR3 contains 13 residues, cysteine and phenylalanine counted. Kept here is only the CDR3 DNA, which spans 39 bases and is read in frame from base 1. CDR1 and CDR2, looked up from the germline V gene (reference sequence), are LNHNV and YYDKDF. This clonotype has more than one count but fewer than ten. Its binding antigen is unknown. No per-base quality is available; no much larger clone lies one base away. The library was built by means of RT-PCR. Reads for this sample came from an Illumina MiSeq. TCRdb passed the public sequencing reads through fastp at Q25 and MiXCR, retaining productive beta sequences. Every distinct CDR3 protein forms one entry, paired with its most common genes and DNA. The sample table contains about 680,000 distinct CDR3 sequences; only one count was recorded for approximately 15% of them. Together, the top ten hold 3% to 4.5% of the sample.

The sequence was obtained from a female donor in good health, serving as a healthy control. Rearrangement joined TRBV15 to TRBJ2-5; possibly the D gene is TRBD2, per 6 matching bases. The sequenced sample was memory CD4+ T cells from blood. CDR3 protein: CATAHTGEETQYF. The bases read TGTGCCACCGCCCACACGGGGGAAGAGACCCAGTACTTC.